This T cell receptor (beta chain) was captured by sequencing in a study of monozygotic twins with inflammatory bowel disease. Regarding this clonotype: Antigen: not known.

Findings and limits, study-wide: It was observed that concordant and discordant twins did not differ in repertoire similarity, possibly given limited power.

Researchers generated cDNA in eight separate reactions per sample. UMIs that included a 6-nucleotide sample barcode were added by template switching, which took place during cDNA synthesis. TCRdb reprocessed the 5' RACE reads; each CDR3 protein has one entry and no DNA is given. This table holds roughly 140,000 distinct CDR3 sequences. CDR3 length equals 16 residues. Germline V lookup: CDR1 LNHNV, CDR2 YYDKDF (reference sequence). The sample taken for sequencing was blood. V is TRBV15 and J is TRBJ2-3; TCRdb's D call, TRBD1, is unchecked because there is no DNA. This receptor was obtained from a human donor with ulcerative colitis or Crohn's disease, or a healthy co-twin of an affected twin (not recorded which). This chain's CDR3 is CATSGSSGMVADTQYF.